The next 29 T cell receptor beta chains were all read from a single sample in a study of T cell changes during pregnancy in multiple sclerosis. The data were produced by immunoSEQ multiplex PCR, yet TCRdb's version contains in-frame clones alone and is incomplete. The table records around 31,000 clones, approximately 94% of them present only once. The material was CD4+ T cells from peripheral blood mononuclear cells, obtained in the second trimester of pregnancy. The receptors were sampled from a female donor with multiple sclerosis, enrolled in a pregnancy study.

This clone was counted once. The chain recombines TRBV6-5 with TRBJ2-7; 9 nucleotides line up with TRBD1. The germline V gene has CDR1 MNHEY and CDR2 SVGAGI. There are 15 residues in the CDR3. J was trimmed by 4 bases and V by 4 bases; bases with no gene match: 8. CDR3 nucleotides: TGTGCCAGCAGTTCCCCTAGACAGGGGGGATACGAGCAGTACTTC. This gives the protein CASSSPRQGGYEQYF.

J is TRBJ1-2 and V is TRBV7-9; D gene ambiguous. With 5 bases removed from V and 7 bases from J, the gap between germline ends came to 14 bases. The germline CDR1 and CDR2 sequences are SEHNR and FQNEAQ (reference sequence). The CDR3 has 13 amino acids. CDR3: CASSPQNRSGYTF. CDR3 nucleotides: TGTGCCAGCAGCCCGCAAAACCGGTCTGGCTACACCTTC.

The chain couples TRBV2 to TRBJ2-3; 13 positions agree with TRBD2. V was pared by 5 bases and J by 4 bases, with 3 bases of the junction left unmatched. Germline CDR1 and CDR2: SNHLY and FYNNEI. CDR3 length equals 15 residues. The DNA of the CDR3 is TGTGCCAGCAGTACGGGACTAGCGGGGTCAGATACGCAGTATTTT. Protein product: CASSTGLAGSDTQYF.

The rearrangement links TRBV19 to TRBJ2-4, with a weak D call TRBD2 (6 bases). The CDR3 extends over 14 amino acids. V lost 5 bases and J 8 bases, leaving 16 bases between the germline ends. The germline CDR1 and CDR2 sequences are LNHDA and SQIVND (reference sequence). The CDR3 nucleotides read TGTGCCAGTAGTTCAGACAGAAGGAGGGACATTCAGTACTTC. It codes for CASSSDRRRDIQYF.

The genes are TRBV11-3 and TRBJ2-2; D may be TRBD1 (5 bases). V lost 6 bases to trimming and J lost 7 bases, with 15 bases between them. The germline V gene encodes CDR1 SGHNT and CDR2 YENEEA. The CDR3 loop spans 14 amino acids. The CDR3 bases are TGTGCCAGCAGAGGAGCAGGGCCCCTCGGGGAGCTGTTTTTT. It encodes CASRGAGPLGELFF.

The chain joins TRBV28 to TRBJ2-1; D is possibly TRBD2 (6 bases). The CDR3 covers 18 residues. Trimming shortened V by 5 bases and J by 2 bases, and 22 bases separated the two germline ends. In germline, CDR1 is MDHEN, CDR2 SYDVKM. CDR3 DNA: TGTGCCAGCAGTCTGCTTGAGTTCTCTAGCGTCGCCTACAATGAGCAGTTCTTC. The encoded protein is CASSLLEFSSVAYNEQFF.

This chain uses TRBV27 with TRBJ2-1; 8 positions agree with TRBD1. CDR1 MNHEY and CDR2 SMNVEV come from the germline V gene (reference sequence). V gave up 5 bases and J gave up 6 bases; unmatched junction bases: 6. CDR3 length equals 14 residues. CDR3 amino acids: CASSRTGLPNEQFF. The CDR3 coding sequence is TGTGCCAGCAGTCGGACAGGGCTTCCCAATGAGCAGTTCTTC.

This rearrangement joins TRBV27 to TRBJ1-6, with a weak D call TRBD1 (6 bases). In germline, CDR1 is MNHEY, CDR2 SMNVEV (reference sequence). V was clipped by 7 bases and J by 10 bases, with 17 bases between them. CDR3 length: 14 residues. CDR3 in DNA: TGTGCCAGCACCCGACTACAGGGTCACTCACCCCTCCACTTT. The encoded protein is CASTRLQGHSPLHF.

CDR3 DNA: TGCAGCGTGCTTCGCGGGGTCTCGAACACTGAAGCTTTCTTT. Its translation is CSVLRGVSNTEAFF. The chain uses TRBV29-1 and TRBJ1-1; D remains ambiguous. The V gene's germline CDR1 is SQVTM and CDR2 ANQGSEA. The CDR3 contains 14 residues. Trimming cost V 6 bases and J 1 base, with 15 bases left between them.

The J gene is TRBJ2-5, the V gene TRBV7-9; TRBD1 matches 11 bases. The germline gives CDR1 SEHNR, CDR2 FQNEAQ (reference sequence). CDR3 length: 15 amino acids. With 5 bases clipped from V and 4 bases from J, the junction kept 6 bases outside the gene matches. CDR3 DNA: TGTGCCAGCAGCCCTTGGACAGGGGGCGCAGAGACCCAGTACTTC. Protein sequence: CASSPWTGGAETQYF.

The J gene is TRBJ2-3, the V gene TRBV5-8, with D possibly being TRBD1 (5 bases). CDR1 is SGHTS and CDR2 is YDEGEE in the germline V gene. The CDR3 is 18 residues long. With 5 bases removed from V and 0 bases from J, the gap between germline ends came to 22 bases. In DNA form, the CDR3 reads TGTGCCAGCAGTCGTAGGGGCGGAGTAACGTCTAGCACAGATACGCAGTATTTT. Its translation is CASSRRGGVTSSTDTQYF. The full variable domain, with the rest looked up from reference TRBV5-8 and TRBJ2-3, is EAGVTQSPTHLIKTRGQQATLRCSPISGHTSVYWYQQALGLGLQFLLWYDEGEERNRGNFPPRFSGRQFPNYSSELNVNALELEDSALYLCASSRRGGVTSSTDTQYFGPGTRLTVL.

The chain employs TRBV10-1 and TRBJ1-2, with D possibly being TRBD1 (6 bases). Germline values: CDR1 WNHNN, CDR2 SYGVQD (reference sequence). V dropped 5 bases and J dropped 8 bases, with 15 bases sitting between them. The CDR3 contains 13 residues. The CDR3 DNA is TGCGCCAGCAGTACCGGGACACAAGTGGGCTACACCTTC. Its protein product is CASSTGTQVGYTF.

V and J are TRBV2 and TRBJ1-3; D gene unclear. The V end lost 1 base, the J end lost 0 bases, and 4 bases lay between the germline ends. Germline CDR1 and CDR2: SNHLY and FYNNEI. The CDR3 contains 14 residues. The CDR3 loop reads CASSEGSSGNTIYF. The CDR3 DNA sequence: TGTGCCAGCAGTGAAGGGAGCTCTGGAAACACCATATATTTT.

CDR3 sequence reads: CASSLGSSYNEQFF. CDR3 sequence (DNA): TGTGCCAGCAGCTTAGGCAGCTCCTACAATGAGCAGTTCTTC. The rearrangement links TRBV7-6 to TRBJ2-1, with D unclear. With 1 base removed from V and 0 bases from J, the gap between germline ends came to 4 bases. Germline CDR1 is SGHVS and CDR2 is FNYEAQ. This CDR3 contains 14 residues.

The chain couples TRBV5-1 to TRBJ2-3, with 10 bases fitting TRBD2. Germline CDR1 SGHRS, CDR2 YFSETQ. Trimming at V came to 4 bases and at J to 1 base, leaving 6 bases not matched to a gene. This CDR3 spans 16 amino acids. CDR3 residues: CASSPYLAGGTDTQYF. The CDR3 nucleotides read TGCGCCAGCAGCCCCTACCTAGCGGGAGGCACAGATACGCAGTATTTT.

The chain uses TRBV29-1 and TRBJ2-1; tentative D call: TRBD2 (5 bases). The CDR3 consists of 12 residues. Trimming shortened V by 6 bases and J by 8 bases, and 14 bases separated the two germline ends. Per the germline V gene, CDR1 is SQVTM and CDR2 is ANQGSEA. CDR3 amino acids: CSVVPLADEQFF. The CDR3 bases are TGCAGCGTCGTACCCCTAGCCGATGAGCAGTTCTTC.

The V call is TRBV19, the J call TRBJ2-7; 8 bases match TRBD2. This CDR3 has 12 residues. Germline CDR1 is LNHDA and CDR2 is SQIVND (reference sequence). The J segment lost 3 bases and the V segment lost 10 bases, leaving 5 bases of the junction unmatched. CDR3 region: CATHGGGYEQYF. The CDR3 DNA follows: TGTGCCACTCACGGGGGGGGCTACGAGCAGTACTTC. Together with reference TRBV19 and TRBJ2-7, the CDR3 gives the full variable domain: DGGITQSPKYLFRKEGQNVTLSCEQNLNHDAMYWYRQDPGQGLRLIYYSQIVNDFQKGDIAEGYSVSREKKESFPLTVTSAQKNPTAFYLCATHGGGYEQYFGPGTRLTVT.

This clone appeared a single time. This chain joins TRBV7-9 and TRBJ1-5; D is ambiguous. The ends were cut back, 5 bases at V and 1 base at J, with 9 bases in the middle. Germline lookup yields CDR1 SEHNR and CDR2 FQNEAQ (reference sequence). CDR3 length: 14 amino acids. For the CDR3, the DNA is TGTGCCAGCAGCGCCGCGGGGAGCAATCAGCCCCAGCATTTT. Translation gives CASSAAGSNQPQHF. The complete variable domain, with remaining parts taken from reference TRBV7-9 and TRBJ1-5, reads DTGVSQNPRHKITKRGQNVTFRCDPISEHNRLYWYRQTLGQGPEFLTYFQNEAQLEKSRLLSDRFSAERPKGSFSTLEIQRTEQGDSAMYLCASSAAGSNQPQHFGDGTRLSIL.

A few counts support this clone. The chain uses TRBV6-5 and TRBJ2-2; D remains unclear. Germline V gene sequence: CDR1 MNHEY, CDR2 SVGAGI. V dropped 2 bases and J dropped 1 base, with 5 bases sitting between them. The CDR3 is made up of 14 amino acids. The DNA of the CDR3 is TGTGCCAGCAGTTACCGGTGGAACACCGGGGAGCTGTTTTTT. Translation: CASSYRWNTGELFF.

The rearrangement links TRBV10-2 to TRBJ2-7; D is ambiguous. V was pared by 0 bases and J by 0 bases, with 9 bases between. The CDR3 totals 15 residues. Germline V CDR1 and CDR2: WSHSY, SAAADI. The CDR3 DNA reads as TGCGCCAGCAGTGAGTCTCCCCTCCCCTCCTACGAGCAGTACTTC. Protein sequence: CASSESPLPSYEQYF.

This clone was seen just once. This chain uses TRBV28 with TRBJ1-5, with unresolved D. Trimming took 5 bases from V and 1 from J, leaving 3 bases between them. There are 12 residues in the CDR3. The germline CDR1 and CDR2 sequences are MDHEN and SYDVKM. CDR3 protein: CASSESNQPQHF. The CDR3 DNA reads TGTGCCAGCAGTGAGAGCAATCAGCCCCAGCATTTT.

The chain employs TRBV2 and TRBJ1-4, with 9 bases aligning to TRBD1. The CDR3 spans 13 residues. The germline gives CDR1 SNHLY, CDR2 FYNNEI. V shed 6 bases and J 9 bases; nucleotides not matched to a gene: 5. The CDR3 DNA reads as TGTGCCAGCAGCACCGACAGGGGGAAAAAACTGTTTTTT. This codes for CASSTDRGKKLFF. Based on the CDR3 plus reference TRBV2 and TRBJ1-4, the full variable domain is EPEVTQTPSHQVTQMGQEVILRCVPISNHLYFYWYRQILGQKVEFLVSFYNNEISEKSEIFDDQFSVERPDGSNFTLKIRSTKLEDSAMYFCASSTDRGKKLFFGSGTQLSVL.

This clone was seen only a few times. Other DNA sequences in the sample encode the same CDR3. This chain connects TRBV19 to TRBJ1-1, with a weak D call TRBD1 (6 bases). The V gene lost 1 base and the J gene lost 1 base, with 7 bases spanning the gap. The CDR3 contains 14 residues. The V gene's germline CDR1 is LNHDA and CDR2 SQIVND (reference sequence). CDR3 bases: TGTGCCAGTAGTATAGGGACAGAGAACACTGAAGCTTTCTTT. It is translated as CASSIGTENTEAFF.

DNA for the CDR3: TGCGCCAGCAGCCAAGAAAAGACAGGGAACTATGGCTACACCTTC. It encodes CASSQEKTGNYGYTF. The J gene is TRBJ1-2, the V gene TRBV4-1, with 7 bases that match TRBD1. V was clipped by 0 bases and J by 2 bases; unmatched bases: 3. CDR3 length equals 15 residues. Germline V gene data show CDR1 as MGHRA and CDR2 as YSYEKL.

This clone was observed a handful of times. The chain links TRBV7-6 to TRBJ2-7; 8 positions agree with TRBD1. CDR1 SGHVS and CDR2 FNYEAQ come from the germline V gene. CDR3 length: 12 amino acids. The trim removed 5 bases at V and 7 bases at J, leaving 4 bases unmatched. This CDR3 reads CASSITGGEQYF. CDR3 nucleotide sequence: TGTGCCAGCAGCATCACAGGGGGGGAGCAGTACTTC.

The chain is built from TRBV12-5 and TRBJ1-2, with 9 bases that match TRBD1. Germline-derived CDR1 and CDR2 are LGHNT and FRNRAP. The CDR3 runs to 24 residues. Trimming cost V 0 bases and J 0 bases; bases outside gene matches: 26. Here the CDR3 DNA reads TGTGCTAGTGGTTTGGTACTTGAACCCCTCTTCGTATCGGACAGGGGCTACACTAACTATGGCTACACCTTC. Residues: CASGLVLEPLFVSDRGYTNYGYTF.

The CDR3 coding sequence is TGTGCCAGCAGCCAAGTCCAGGGTAGGGGCTACACCTTC. As protein: CASSQVQGRGYTF. The J gene is TRBJ1-2, the V gene TRBV14, with D possibly being TRBD1 (5 bases). Trimming left V 1 base short and J 8 bases short, with 11 bases between. CDR3 length: 13 residues. Germline V CDR1 and CDR2: SGHDN, FVKESK.

For this clone: Other DNA sequences from this sample encode an identical CDR3 as well. The CDR3 DNA is TGCGCCAGCAGCTTACTAGCGGGAACCTACAATGAGCAGTTCTTC. Translating it yields CASSLLAGTYNEQFF. The chain uses TRBV5-1 and TRBJ2-1; 10 nucleotides match TRBD2. From germline, CDR1 is SGHRS and CDR2 YFSETQ. The V gene end was trimmed by 2 bases and the J gene end by 2 bases; junction bases not matched to a gene: 1. CDR3 length: 15 residues.

This sequence joins TRBV19 and TRBJ2-5; TRBD2 might be the D (5 bases). Germline V lookup: CDR1 LNHDA, CDR2 SQIVND (reference sequence). The CDR3 covers 16 residues. The germline V and J ends were trimmed by 4 bases and 0 bases, with 15 bases remaining between them. The CDR3 DNA is TGTGCCAGTAGTAAAGGCAGCGGACCTTACCAAGAGACCCAGTACTTC. Protein: CASSKGSGPYQETQYF.